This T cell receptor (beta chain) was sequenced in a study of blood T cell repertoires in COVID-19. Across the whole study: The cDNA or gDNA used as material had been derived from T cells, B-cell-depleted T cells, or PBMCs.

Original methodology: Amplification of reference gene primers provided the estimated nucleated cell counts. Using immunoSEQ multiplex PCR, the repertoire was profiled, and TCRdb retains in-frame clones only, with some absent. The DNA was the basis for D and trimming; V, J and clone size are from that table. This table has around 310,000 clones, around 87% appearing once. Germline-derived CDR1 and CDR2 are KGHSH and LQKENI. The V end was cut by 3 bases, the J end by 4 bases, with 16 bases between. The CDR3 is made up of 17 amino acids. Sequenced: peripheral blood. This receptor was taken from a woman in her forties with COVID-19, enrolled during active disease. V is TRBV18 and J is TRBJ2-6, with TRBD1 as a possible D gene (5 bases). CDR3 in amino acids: CASSPRKGSGGANVLTF. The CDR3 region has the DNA TGTGCCAGCTCACCCAGGAAGGGGTCAGGCGGGGCCAACGTCCTGACTTTC.